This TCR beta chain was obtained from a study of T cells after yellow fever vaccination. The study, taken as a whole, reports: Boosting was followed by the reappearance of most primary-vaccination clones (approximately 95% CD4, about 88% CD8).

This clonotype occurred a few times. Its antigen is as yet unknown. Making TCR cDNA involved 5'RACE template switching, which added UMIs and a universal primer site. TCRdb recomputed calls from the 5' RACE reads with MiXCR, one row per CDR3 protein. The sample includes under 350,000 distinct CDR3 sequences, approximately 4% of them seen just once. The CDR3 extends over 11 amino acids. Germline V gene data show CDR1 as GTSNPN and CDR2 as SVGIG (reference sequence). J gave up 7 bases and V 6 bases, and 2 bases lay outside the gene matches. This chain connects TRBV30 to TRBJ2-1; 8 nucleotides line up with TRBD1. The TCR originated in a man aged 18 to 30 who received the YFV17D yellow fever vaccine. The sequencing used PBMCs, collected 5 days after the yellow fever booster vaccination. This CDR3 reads CACRTGNEQFF. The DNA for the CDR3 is TGTGCCTGCAGGACAGGGAATGAGCAGTTCTTC.